The clone carrying this TCR beta chain was counted many times. The data derive from a study of T cells in Graves' hyperthyroidism and ophthalmopathy. The germline V gene encodes CDR1 SGHTA and CDR2 FQGNSA. V shed 5 bases, J shed 6 bases, and the junction held 17 bases outside the gene matches. The CDR3 runs to 18 residues. Amplified TCR beta CDR3 regions derived from RNA transcripts. During a first-round RT-PCR of the TCR CDR3, the HTBI primer set was used. MiXCR, applied by TCRdb to the multiplex PCR reads, yields one record per CDR3 protein. The sample shows about 590,000 distinct CDR3 sequences, 15% to 19% of them seen only once. The source of the PBMCs was less than 12 ml of fresh peripheral blood.

The specimen was blood. The chain recombines TRBV7-2 with TRBJ2-3, with TRBD2 matching over 10 bases. This clonotype was sampled from a woman in her 30s with Graves' hyperthyroidism. The CDR3 DNA reads TGTGCCAGCAGCCGAAGACGAGCAAGCGGGAGGGCCGGGGATACGCAGTATTTT. Translation gives CASSRRRASGRAGDTQYF.